These 21 T cell receptor beta chains share one sample of origin, sequenced in a study of T cell clonality in common variable immunodeficiency. No antigen has been assigned to these receptors. The study's findings and limits: Common variable immunodeficiency TCR beta sequences reportedly had fewer deletions and N-nucleotide insertions.

TCRdb's copy holds only in-frame clones and misses some; the assay was immunoSEQ multiplex PCR. The table lists 25,000 or so clones, with no singletons. The sequenced sample was peripheral blood mononuclear cells. These receptors were taken from a human donor with common variable immunodeficiency.

As concerns this clone: The CDR3 extends 3 residues past the end of the read, so its final part is completed from the germline J gene. V usage is TRBV7-3 and J usage is TRBJ2-5; D remains unclear. The germline gives CDR1 SGHTA, CDR2 FQGTGA. This CDR3 comprises 13 residues. V lost 5 bases and J 4 bases, leaving 11 bases between the germline ends. The DNA read from the CDR3 is TGTGCCAGCAGCCCCTCCGGTCGAGAGACC. Translating gives CASSPSGRET. The full CDR3 protein is CASSPSGRETQYF.

Details on this clone: The observed sequence ends 3 residues before the CDR3 terminus, with the missing tail filled in from the germline J gene. The J gene is TRBJ2-5, the V gene TRBV13; tentative D call: TRBD1 (7 bases). The CDR3 extends over 13 amino acids. The germline V gene encodes CDR1 PRHDT and CDR2 FYEKMQ (reference sequence). Trimming took off 6 bases at V and 4 bases at J, with 12 bases between the two ends. This CDR3 is CASRVQGGETQYF. The sequenced part of the CDR3 DNA is TGTGCCAGCAGGGTCCAGGGGGGAGAGACC.

Comment on this clone: Read coverage stops 3 residues before the CDR3 terminus; the germline J gene supplies the remainder. V is TRBV6-1 and J is TRBJ1-1, with D tentatively TRBD1 (6 bases). The length of the CDR3 is 16 residues. The germline V gene encodes CDR1 MNHNS and CDR2 SASEGT. Deletions cut 2 bases from V and 4 bases from J, with 17 bases between. CDR3 sequence reads: CASSEQSGGLGTEAFF. CDR3 DNA, as far as it was read: TGTGCCAGCAGTGAACAGTCCGGGGGGCTGGGCACTGAA.

This clone has a count of ten or more. The read terminates 3 residues before the CDR3 end, so the remaining end is supplied by the germline J gene. The chain has TRBV19 and TRBJ2-1; 10 bases are shared with TRBD2. CDR3 length: 15 amino acids. The germline gives CDR1 LNHDA, CDR2 SQIVND (reference sequence). The J segment lost 3 bases and the V segment lost 7 bases, leaving 6 bases of the junction unmatched. The CDR3 loop is CASTPGTSDYNEQFF. The CDR3 DNA, read in part, is TGTGCCAGTACCCCCGGGACTAGCGACTACAATGAG.

This clone was counted many times. The read ends 3 residues before the CDR3 terminus; that terminus is restored from the germline J gene. The rearrangement links TRBV29-1 to TRBJ2-1; 7 nucleotides align to TRBD2. CDR3 length equals 14 residues. The junction had 11 bases not matched to a gene; V was cut back by 5 bases and J by 7 bases. The germline V gene has CDR1 SQVTM and CDR2 ANQGSEA. Here the CDR3 reads CSVPMGLAVNEQFF. The DNA read from the CDR3 is TGCAGCGTTCCTATGGGGCTAGCGGTGAATGAG.

This clone was detected many times. The CDR3 end is not reached by the read, which stops 3 residues before it; the germline J gene fills it in. The chain carries TRBV5-1 and TRBJ2-7; D is possibly TRBD1 (5 bases). The CDR3 is made up of 15 amino acids. Germline V gene data show CDR1 as SGHRS and CDR2 as YFSETQ. V lost 0 bases and J 4 bases, leaving 14 bases between the germline ends. The CDR3: CASSLEGRAGYEQYF. CDR3 bases read: TGCGCCAGCAGCTTGGAAGGCAGGGCAGGATACGAG.

Details on this clone: The read terminates 3 residues ahead of where the CDR3 ends, so the germline J gene completes it. This chain uses TRBV18 with TRBJ1-5; 10 nucleotides match TRBD1. The V gene end was trimmed by 6 bases and the J gene end by 7 bases; junction bases not matched to a gene: 6. The CDR3 runs 14 residues. Germline lookup yields CDR1 KGHSH and CDR2 LQKENI. The DNA read from the CDR3 is TGTGCCAGCTCTGGACAGGGGGTCCTCCAGCCC. Translated, it gives CASSGQGVLQP. The CDR3, in full, reads CASSGQGVLQPQHF.

There are many counts of this clone. The read terminates 3 residues ahead of where the CDR3 ends, so the germline J gene completes it. J is TRBJ1-6 and V is TRBV29-1; 11 nucleotides line up with TRBD1. In germline, CDR1 is SQVTM, CDR2 ANQGSEA. V was pared by 6 bases and J by 10 bases, with 5 bases of the junction left unmatched. The CDR3 totals 13 residues. The covered CDR3 bases are TGCAGCGTAAGGACAGGGGGCCACTCACCC. Translating gives CSVRTGGHSP. The entire CDR3 sequence reads CSVRTGGHSPLHF.

Details on this clone: Sequencing ends 3 residues short of the CDR3 end; the germline J gene provides the rest. V and J are TRBV7-6 and TRBJ2-1; TRBD2 aligns across 16 bases. The V and J ends lost 2 bases and 4 bases, in that order; junction bases with no gene match: 5. The germline CDR1 and CDR2 sequences are SGHVS and FNYEAQ. This CDR3 contains 18 residues. This chain's CDR3 is CASSLFRGLAGGYNEQFF. The sequenced part of the CDR3 DNA is TGTGCCAGCAGCTTATTCCGGGGACTAGCGGGAGGGTACAATGAG.

This clone was detected ten times or more. The read terminates 3 residues ahead of where the CDR3 ends, so the germline J gene completes it. V and J are TRBV7-2 and TRBJ1-5; D possibly corresponds to TRBD1 (5 bases). Trimming pared 2 bases from V and 2 bases from J, leaving 7 bases between. The CDR3 runs to 14 residues. Looked up from germline, CDR1 is SGHTA and CDR2 is FQGNSA. CDR3 sequence reads: CASSLSGGNQPQHF. The sequenced part of the CDR3 DNA is TGTGCCAGCAGCTTATCGGGGGGCAATCAGCCC. The full variable domain, in which reference TRBV7-2 and TRBJ1-5 provide the parts outside the CDR3, is GAGVSQSPSNKVTEKGKDVELRCDPISGHTALYWYRQSLGQGLEFLIYFQGNSAPDKSGLPSDRFSAERTGGSVSTLTIQRTQQEDSAVYLCASSLSGGNQPQHFGDGTRLSIL.

Of note for this clone: The read finishes 3 residues shy of the CDR3 end, and the germline J gene is used to complete it. The gene calls are TRBV30 and TRBJ1-2; TRBD1 matches at 7 bases. This CDR3 region has 14 residues. Germline V gives CDR1 GTSNPN, CDR2 SVGIG (reference sequence). The CDR3 sequence: CAWSFLDRVGGYTF. Partial CDR3 DNA: TGTGCCTGGAGTTTCCTCGACAGGGTTGGGGGC.

Sample share makes this clone medium-sized. CDR3: CSVFVAEAFF. The part of the CDR3 DNA that was read is TGCAGCGTTTTCGTCGCTGAA. The genes are TRBV29-1 and TRBJ1-1, with no clear D. The read ends 3 residues shy of where the CDR3 ends; the end is completed using the germline J gene. The CDR3 contains 10 residues. The ends were cut back, 5 bases at V and 6 bases at J, with 7 bases in the middle. CDR1 is SQVTM and CDR2 is ANQGSEA in the germline V gene. The full variable domain, rest sourced from reference TRBV29-1 and TRBJ1-1, is SAVISQKPSRDICQRGTSLTIQCQVDSQVTMMFWYRQQPGQSLTLIATANQGSEATYESGFVIDKFPISRPNLTFSTLTVSNMSPEDSSIYLCSVFVAEAFFGQGTRLTVV.

This clone was observed many times. The sequenced CDR3 bases are TGCGCCAGCAGTGATAGGGACAATGAG. Encoded protein: CASSDRDNE. The entire CDR3 protein is CASSDRDNEQFF. The chain recombines TRBV10-1 with TRBJ2-1, with D unclear. Read sequence stops 3 residues before the CDR3 end, and the germline J gene provides the missing end. Germline CDR1 WNHNN, CDR2 SYGVQD (reference sequence). V gave up 3 bases and J gave up 5 bases, with 5 bases separating them. The CDR3 covers 12 residues.

This clone was picked up a small number of times. The observed sequence ends 3 residues before the CDR3 terminus, with the missing tail filled in from the germline J gene. The genes are TRBV23-1 and TRBJ2-3; D gene ambiguous. TRBV23-1 is assigned to the ORF class and has an uncertain function. V was clipped by 5 bases and J by 2 bases, with 17 bases between them. The CDR3 contains 16 residues. This chain's CDR3 is CASSEADTIVTDTQYF. The DNA read from the CDR3 is TGCGCCAGCAGTGAGGCCGATACCATCGTCACAGATACG.

This clone turned up a few times. The read terminates 3 residues before the CDR3 end, so the remaining end is supplied by the germline J gene. The V call is TRBV30, the J call TRBJ1-4; the D gene is possibly TRBD1 (6 bases). The V end was cut by 2 bases, the J end by 8 bases, with 15 bases between. The CDR3 loop spans 14 amino acids. Per the germline V gene, CDR1 is GTSNPN and CDR2 is SVGIG (reference sequence). The chain's CDR3 is CAWSMGQGNEKLFF. CDR3 DNA, as far as it was read: TGTGCCTGGAGTATGGGGCAGGGGAACGAAAAA.

This clone was seen a handful of times. The CDR3 end falls 3 residues outside the read, so it is completed with the germline J gene. The rearrangement joins TRBV2 to TRBJ2-7, with 7 bases matching TRBD1. The CDR3 is made up of 13 amino acids. Germline assignment: CDR1 SNHLY and CDR2 FYNNEI. With V trimmed by 7 bases and J by 4 bases, 7 bases remained unmatched. CDR3 bases read: TGTGCCAGCATAGGGACAGCATGGTACGAG. Its protein is CASIGTAWYE. The full CDR3 is CASIGTAWYEQYF.

This clone was recorded many times. With the read ending 3 residues before the CDR3 end, the germline J gene is used to fill in that end. The chain is built from TRBV5-1 and TRBJ2-5; 11 nucleotides line up with TRBD2. Germline V gene data show CDR1 as SGHRS and CDR2 as YFSETQ. The CDR3 spans 16 residues. V lost 4 bases, J lost 4 bases, and 9 bases stayed unmatched. CDR3 DNA, as far as it was read: TGCGCCAGCAGCGGACCGGGACTAGCGGTTACAGAGACC. Translation: CASSGPGLAVTET. The whole CDR3 sequence reads CASSGPGLAVTETQYF.

This clone has more than one count but fewer than ten. Read data end 3 residues before the CDR3 end; the end is taken from the germline J gene. The V gene is TRBV20-1, the J gene TRBJ2-7, with D hard to call. Germline CDR1 is DFQATT and CDR2 is SNEGSKA (reference sequence). V gave up 0 bases and J gave up 6 bases, with 12 bases separating them. CDR3 length: 13 residues. The CDR3 DNA, read in part, is TGCAGTGCTAGAGATGACCTCTCGGGCGAG. This encodes CSARDDLSGE. The entire CDR3 protein reads CSARDDLSGEQYF.

Relative to its sample, this clone is medium-sized (0.01 to 0.1%). Read data end 3 residues before the CDR3 end; the end is taken from the germline J gene. This chain connects TRBV18 to TRBJ2-2, with unresolved D. Trimming left V 2 bases short and J 2 bases short, with 6 bases between. The CDR3 extends over 14 amino acids. Germline values: CDR1 KGHSH, CDR2 LQKENI. The CDR3 bases that were read are TGTGCCAGCTCACCATTAGAAAACACCGGGGAG. It codes for CASSPLENTGE. The CDR3 as a whole reads CASSPLENTGELFF. The entire variable domain, with the rest obtained from reference TRBV18 and TRBJ2-2, is as follows: NAGVMQNPRHLVRRRGQEARLRCSPMKGHSHVYWYRQLPEEGLKFMVYLQKENIIDESGMPKERFSAEFPKEGPSILRIQQVVRGDSAAYFCASSPLENTGELFFGEGSRLTVL.

This clone was counted only a few times. The sequence runs out 3 residues before the end of the CDR3; the remainder is reconstructed from the germline J gene. The J gene is TRBJ2-6, the V gene TRBV7-9; perhaps D is TRBD1 or TRBD2 (5 bases each). There are 15 residues in the CDR3. The ends were cut back, 3 bases at V and 2 bases at J, with 8 bases in the middle. Germline V CDR1 and CDR2: SEHNR, FQNEAQ (reference sequence). The CDR3 spells CASSFRETGANVLTF. The part of the CDR3 DNA that was read is TGTGCCAGCAGCTTCAGGGAGACTGGGGCCAACGTC.

With regard to this clone: Sequencing ends 3 residues short of the CDR3 end; the germline J gene provides the rest. V usage is TRBV7-2 and J usage is TRBJ2-1; 12 nucleotides line up with TRBD2. The J segment lost 8 bases and the V segment lost 0 bases, leaving 5 bases of the junction unmatched. The CDR3 runs to 16 residues. Germline loops: CDR1 SGHTA, CDR2 FQGNSA. The sequenced CDR3 bases are TGTGCCAGCAGCTTAGCGACTAGCGGGAGACGCCATGAG. It yields the protein CASSLATSGRRHE. The whole CDR3 is CASSLATSGRRHEQFF.